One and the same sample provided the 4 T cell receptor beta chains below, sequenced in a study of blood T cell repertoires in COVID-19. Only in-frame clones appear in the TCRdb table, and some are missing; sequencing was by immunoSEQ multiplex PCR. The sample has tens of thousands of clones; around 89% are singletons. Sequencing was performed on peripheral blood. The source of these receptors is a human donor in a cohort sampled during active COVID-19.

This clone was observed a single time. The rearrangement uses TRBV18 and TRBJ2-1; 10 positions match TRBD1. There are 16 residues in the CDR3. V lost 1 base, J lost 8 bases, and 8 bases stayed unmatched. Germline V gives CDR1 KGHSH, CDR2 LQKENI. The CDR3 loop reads CASSPLTGQGIYEQFF. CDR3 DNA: TGTGCCAGCTCACCACTTACGGGACAGGGGATATATGAGCAGTTCTTC.

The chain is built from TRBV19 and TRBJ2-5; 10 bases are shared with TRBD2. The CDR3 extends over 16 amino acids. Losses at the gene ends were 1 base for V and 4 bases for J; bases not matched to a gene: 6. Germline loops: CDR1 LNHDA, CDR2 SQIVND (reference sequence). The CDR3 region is CASSIASGGTGETQYF. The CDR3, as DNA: TGTGCCAGTAGTATAGCTAGCGGGGGTACCGGAGAGACCCAGTACTTC. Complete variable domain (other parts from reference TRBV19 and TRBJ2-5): DGGITQSPKYLFRKEGQNVTLSCEQNLNHDAMYWYRQDPGQGLRLIYYSQIVNDFQKGDIAEGYSVSREKKESFPLTVTSAQKNPTAFYLCASSIASGGTGETQYFGPGTRLLVL.

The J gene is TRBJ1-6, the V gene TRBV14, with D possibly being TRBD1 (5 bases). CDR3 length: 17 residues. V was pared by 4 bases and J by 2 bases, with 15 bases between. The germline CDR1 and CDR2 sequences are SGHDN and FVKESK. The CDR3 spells CASSPGLRVAYNSPLHF. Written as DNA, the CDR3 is TGTGCCAGCAGCCCGGGACTGCGAGTAGCCTATAATTCACCCCTCCACTTT.

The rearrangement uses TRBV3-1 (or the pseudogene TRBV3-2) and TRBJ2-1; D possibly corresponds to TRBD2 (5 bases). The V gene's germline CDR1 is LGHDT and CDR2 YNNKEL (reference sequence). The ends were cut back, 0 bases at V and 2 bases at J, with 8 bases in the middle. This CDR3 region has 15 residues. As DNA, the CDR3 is TGTGCCAGCAGCCAAGATAGCGTTCCCTACAATGAGCAGTTCTTC. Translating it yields CASSQDSVPYNEQFF.